Sequencing of this T cell receptor (beta chain) was carried out in a study of blood T cell repertoires in COVID-19. On the study more broadly: The samples span acute and convalescent COVID-19 from the United States, Italy and Spain. In each case, the material was cDNA or gDNA derived from T cells, B-cell-depleted T cells, or PBMCs.

Methods used by the authors: Reference gene primers were amplified, and this amplification served to estimate nucleated cell counts. Assay: immunoSEQ multiplex PCR; the TCRdb copy retains only in-frame clones and omits some. The V and J calls and the clone size are those of that table, but D and trimming were determined from the DNA. Among under 200,000 clones listed, more than 90% were seen once. This CDR3 contains 15 residues. The trim removed 4 bases at V and 6 bases at J, leaving 7 bases unmatched. Germline V gene data show CDR1 as SGDLS and CDR2 as YYNGEE. The V call is TRBV9, the J call TRBJ2-1; 10 nucleotides align to TRBD1. This clonotype originated in a man aged 50 to 60 with acute or convalescent COVID-19. Input material: peripheral blood. The CDR3 DNA follows: TGTGCCAGCAGCACCCGGACAGGGGGGTCCAATGAGCAGTTCTTC. Protein: CASSTRTGGSNEQFF.